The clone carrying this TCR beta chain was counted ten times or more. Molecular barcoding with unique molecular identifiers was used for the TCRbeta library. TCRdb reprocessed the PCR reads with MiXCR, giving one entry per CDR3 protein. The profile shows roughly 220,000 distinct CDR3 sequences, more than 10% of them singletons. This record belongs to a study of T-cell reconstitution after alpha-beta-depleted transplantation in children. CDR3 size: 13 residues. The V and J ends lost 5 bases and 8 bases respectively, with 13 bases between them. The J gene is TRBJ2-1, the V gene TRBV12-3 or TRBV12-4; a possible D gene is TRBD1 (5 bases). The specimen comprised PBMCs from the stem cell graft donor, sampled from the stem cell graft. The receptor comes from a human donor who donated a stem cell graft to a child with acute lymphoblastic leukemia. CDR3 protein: CASSAVQEYEQFF. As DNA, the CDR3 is TGTGCCAGCAGTGCGGTACAGGAATATGAGCAGTTCTTC.